The 13 T cell receptor beta chains below were found in one sample sequenced in a study of blood T cell repertoires in COVID-19. Assay used: immunoSEQ multiplex PCR; TCRdb lists only in-frame clones, some missing. The repertoire has roughly 36,000 clones, 75% to 90% of them found once; the top ten carry around a tenth. The material sequenced was peripheral blood. The source is a man older than 75 with active COVID-19.

V usage is TRBV18 and J usage is TRBJ2-2; 9 nucleotides agree with TRBD1. This CDR3 comprises 16 residues. V was pared by 4 bases and J by 6 bases, with 9 bases of the junction left unmatched. From germline, CDR1 is KGHSH and CDR2 LQKENI. This chain's CDR3 is CASSQQTGGNAGELFF. The CDR3 nucleotides are TGTGCCAGCTCACAGCAGACAGGGGGAAACGCCGGGGAGCTGTTTTTT.

The J gene is TRBJ2-3, the V gene TRBV3-1 (or the pseudogene TRBV3-2), with D uncertain. This CDR3 has 12 amino acids. The V end was cut by 5 bases, the J end by 4 bases, with 7 bases between. Per germline, CDR1 LGHDT and CDR2 YNNKEL (reference sequence). In nucleotides, the CDR3 is TGTGCCAGCAGCACTCACCCAGATACGCAGTATTTT. Its protein product is CASSTHPDTQYF.

The chain uses TRBV29-1 and TRBJ2-5; no definite D call. The CDR3 is 12 amino acids. CDR1 is SQVTM, CDR2 ANQGSEA, per germline. Deletions cut 0 bases from V and 4 bases from J, with 6 bases between. In DNA form, the CDR3 reads TGCAGCGTTGAAGATCTAGTAGAGACCCAGTACTTC. It codes for CSVEDLVETQYF. Complete variable domain (other parts from reference TRBV29-1 and TRBJ2-5): SAVISQKPSRDICQRGTSLTIQCQVDSQVTMMFWYRQQPGQSLTLIATANQGSEATYESGFVIDKFPISRPNLTFSTLTVSNMSPEDSSIYLCSVEDLVETQYFGPGTRLLVL.

V usage is TRBV10-1 and J usage is TRBJ2-7, with 11 bases matching TRBD1. The CDR3 is 14 amino acids. J was trimmed by 5 bases and V by 6 bases; bases with no gene match: 6. Germline V gene data show CDR1 as WNHNN and CDR2 as SYGVQD (reference sequence). The CDR3 here is CASSSRTGGNEQYF. CDR3 sequence (DNA): TGCGCCAGCAGCAGCAGGACAGGGGGCAACGAGCAGTACTTC.

The CDR3 sequence is CASNPQVASYEQYF. As DNA, the CDR3 is TGTGCCAGCAACCCTCAGGTGGCCTCCTACGAGCAGTACTTC. V is TRBV7-2 and J is TRBJ2-7, with D uncertain. Germline V lookup: CDR1 SGHTA, CDR2 FQGNSA. CDR3 size: 14 residues. Trimming removed 7 bases from V and 0 bases from J, with 13 bases in between.

This clone was detected a few times. The V gene is TRBV7-9, the J gene TRBJ1-3, with 7 bases identical to TRBD1. Germline CDR1 is SEHNR and CDR2 is FQNEAQ (reference sequence). The junction had 1 base not matched to a gene; V was cut back by 5 bases and J by 3 bases. The CDR3 has 13 residues. DNA for the CDR3: TGTGCCAGCAGCACAGGGGATGGAAACACCATATATTTT. Amino acid sequence: CASSTGDGNTIYF.

This clone has just one count. V is TRBV5-6 and J is TRBJ1-1, with 9 bases aligning to TRBD1. The CDR3 consists of 13 residues. Unmatched junction bases numbered 5, after V lost 7 bases and J lost 4 bases. Per germline, CDR1 SGHDT and CDR2 YYEEEE. CDR3 coding DNA: TGTGCCAGCGACAGGGGGAGAGGCACTGAAGCTTTCTTT. Protein sequence: CASDRGRGTEAFF.

V usage is TRBV10-2 and J usage is TRBJ2-7; 11 bases are shared with TRBD2. The CDR3 runs to 15 residues. Germline CDR1 and CDR2: WSHSY and SAAADI. V trimming: 6 bases; J trimming: 1 base; junction bases outside the gene matches: 5. Here the CDR3 reads CASREGTSGSYEQYF. As DNA, the CDR3 is TGCGCCAGCAGAGAAGGGACTAGCGGTTCCTACGAGCAGTACTTC.

This clone was counted between two and nine times. Written as DNA, the CDR3 is TGTGCCAGCAGCCACTTTAATGAGCAGTTCTTC. This translates into CASSHFNEQFF. The chain is built from TRBV14 and TRBJ2-1; no firm D call. This CDR3 is 11 amino acids long. Germline loops: CDR1 SGHDN, CDR2 FVKESK. Deletions cut 3 bases from V and 7 bases from J, with 4 bases between.

The chain joins TRBV5-1 to TRBJ1-5; D might be TRBD1 (6 bases). Germline loops: CDR1 SGHRS, CDR2 YFSETQ. The CDR3 loop spans 15 amino acids. V lost 1 base and J 2 bases, leaving 10 bases between the germline ends. In DNA, the CDR3 is TGCGCCAGCAGCTTGTGGGCAGGGGGCAATCAGCCCCAGCATTTT. Its protein product is CASSLWAGGNQPQHF. Looking up the rest from reference TRBV5-1 and TRBJ1-5 gives the full variable domain: KAGVTQTPRYLIKTRGQQVTLSCSPISGHRSVSWYQQTPGQGLQFLFEYFSETQRNKGNFPGRFSGRQFSNSRSEMNVSTLELGDSALYLCASSLWAGGNQPQHFGDGTRLSIL.

V is TRBV4-1 and J is TRBJ1-4; 9 bases match TRBD1. Trimming cost V 2 bases and J 2 bases; bases outside gene matches: 12. CDR3 length: 19 amino acids. Germline-derived CDR1 and CDR2 are MGHRA and YSYEKL. CDR3: CASSQPYRGRAGTNEKLFF. The CDR3 DNA follows: TGCGCCAGCAGCCAACCTTACAGGGGGCGAGCGGGCACTAATGAAAAACTGTTTTTT.

The CDR3: CAWRSGNRGINTEAFF. CDR3 coding DNA: TGTGCCTGGAGATCGGGCAACAGGGGTATCAACACTGAAGCTTTCTTT. V gene TRBV30 combines with J gene TRBJ1-1; 7 bases are a match to TRBD1. The V gene's germline CDR1 is GTSNPN and CDR2 SVGIG (reference sequence). V dropped 3 bases and J dropped 2; count of bases not matched to a gene: 12. The CDR3 loop spans 16 amino acids. Full variable domain (remainder filled in from reference TRBV30 and TRBJ1-1): SQTIHQWPATLVQPVGSPLSLECTVEGTSNPNLYWYRQAAGRGLQLLFYSVGIGQISSEVPQNLSASRPQDRQFILSSKKLLLSDSGFYLCAWRSGNRGINTEAFFGQGTRLTVV.

The rearrangement links TRBV19 to TRBJ1-2; tentatively, D is TRBD1 (5 bases). Germline-derived CDR1 and CDR2 are LNHDA and SQIVND (reference sequence). The CDR3 length is 15 residues. Trimming pared 3 bases from V and 1 base from J, leaving 12 bases between. The CDR3 DNA reads as TGTGCCAGTAGTATTAGGCAGGGCCATAACTATGGCTACACCTTC. Translated, it gives CASSIRQGHNYGYTF.